These T cell receptor beta chains were read from a single sample in a study of T cell responses to AZD1222 COVID-19 vaccine. Libraries were prepared by immunoSEQ multiplex PCR; TCRdb keeps only in-frame clonotypes and omits some of them. The repertoire holds over 110,000 clones, with less than 95% as singletons. Sequenced here: peripheral blood, sampled on day 0 of AZD1222 vaccination. These receptors were collected from an adult in good health. The CDR3 runs from the conserved cysteine through the conserved F or W. D genes are given only for firm matches. Where a row states a size, it is once, few, many or the class of an expanded clone; other rows omit it.

V	J	size	D	CDR3	DNA
TRBV4-1	TRBJ1-4	NA	TRBD1	CASSDEGQAAEKLFF	TGCGCCAGCAGCGATGAAGGACAGGCGGCTGAAAAACTGTTTTTT
TRBV6-4	TRBJ2-2	NA	NA	CASKTDPATGELFF	TGTGCCAGCAAAACAGACCCGGCCACCGGGGAGCTGTTTTTT
TRBV2	TRBJ1-1	NA	TRBD1	CASSFSGTGELNTEAFF	TGTGCCAGCAGTTTTTCCGGGACAGGGGAGCTGAACACTGAAGCTTTCTTT
TRBV29-1	TRBJ1-4	NA	NA	CSVRGGAGEKLFF	TGCAGCGTGCGAGGTGGGGCAGGGGAAAAACTGTTTTTT
TRBV5-4	TRBJ1-1	NA	NA	CASSYSGGRTEAFF	TGTGCCAGCAGCTACTCGGGAGGACGGACTGAAGCTTTCTTT
TRBV5-1	TRBJ1-1	NA	NA	CASSRDGTMNTEAFF	TGCGCCAGCAGTCGGGACGGAACAATGAACACTGAAGCTTTCTTT
TRBV12-5	TRBJ2-1	NA	TRBD2	CASGSGTSGGDEQFF	TGTGCTAGTGGCTCCGGGACTAGCGGGGGAGATGAGCAGTTCTTC
TRBV27	TRBJ2-1	NA	TRBD1	CASSFLGQGGDEQFF	TGTGCCAGCAGTTTTTTGGGACAGGGGGGCGATGAGCAGTTCTTC
TRBV30	TRBJ2-7	NA	NA	CACRKSSYEQYF	TGTGCCTGCCGGAAAAGCTCCTACGAGCAGTACTTC
TRBV7-2	TRBJ1-6	NA	NA	CASSPPGGLAPLHF	TGTGCCAGCAGCCCACCGGGAGGCCTCGCACCCCTCCACTTT
TRBV10-3	TRBJ1-5	NA	NA	CAISGADNQPQHF	TGTGCCATCAGTGGCGCAGACAATCAGCCCCAGCATTTT
TRBV5-6	TRBJ2-4	once	NA	CASSLSALQNIQYF	TGTGCCAGCAGCTTGTCGGCACTCCAAAACATTCAGTACTTC
TRBV7-2	TRBJ2-5	NA	TRBD2	CASSYQRGPETQYF	TGTGCCAGCAGCTACCAGCGGGGGCCAGAGACCCAGTACTTC
TRBV14	TRBJ1-2	NA	TRBD1	CASSQGRQGGGYTF	TGTGCCAGCAGCCAAGGTCGACAGGGTGGCGGCTACACCTTC
TRBV7-2	TRBJ1-6	NA	NA	CASSPHRVQNSPLHF	TGTGCCAGCAGCCCCCACAGAGTACAGAATTCACCCCTCCACTTT
TRBV9	TRBJ2-7	NA	TRBD2	CASSPTTSGREEQYF	TGTGCCAGCAGCCCCACGACTAGCGGGAGGGAAGAGCAGTACTTC
TRBV24-1	TRBJ1-5	NA	TRBD1	CATSDPRDRGGQPQHF	TGTGCCACCAGTGATCCCCGGGACAGGGGAGGTCAGCCCCAGCATTTT
TRBV9	TRBJ1-2	once	NA	CASSPRSRGAVDGYTF	TGTGCCAGCAGCCCCAGAAGTAGGGGCGCGGTGGACGGCTACACCTTC
TRBV5-5	TRBJ2-7	NA	TRBD1	CASSSYTTGGGVTEQYF	TGTGCCAGCAGCTCGTACACTACAGGGGGCGGAGTAACCGAGCAGTACTTC
TRBV19	TRBJ1-5	NA	NA	CASSIGSGTDNQPQHF	TGTGCCAGTAGTATTGGCAGCGGGACGGACAATCAGCCCCAGCATTTT
TRBV25-1	TRBJ1-6	NA	NA	CASSESGVGSPLHF	TGTGCCAGCAGTGAATCCGGGGTTGGGTCACCCCTCCACTTT
TRBV28	TRBJ1-4	NA	NA	CASSLGVVNEKLFF	TGTGCCAGCAGTTTGGGGGTCGTTAATGAAAAACTGTTTTTT
TRBV29-1	TRBJ2-5	many	NA	CSVVPYQETQYF	TGCAGCGTTGTGCCCTACCAAGAGACCCAGTACTTC
TRBV5-1	TRBJ2-1	NA	TRBD2	CASSAYTSGDFNEQFF	TGCGCCAGCAGCGCCTATACTAGCGGAGACTTTAATGAGCAGTTCTTC
TRBV5-1	TRBJ2-7	NA	TRBD1	CASSPGQGWNEQYF	TGCGCCAGCAGCCCCGGACAGGGATGGAACGAGCAGTACTTC
TRBV19	TRBJ1-1	once	NA	CASTPRGRKNTEAFF	TGTGCCAGTACCCCTCGGGGACGGAAGAACACTGAAGCTTTCTTT
TRBV9	TRBJ1-5	NA	NA	CASSLLDSFFQPQHF	TGTGCCAGCAGCCTCCTAGACAGTTTCTTTCAGCCCCAGCATTTT
TRBV24-1	TRBJ2-2	NA	NA	CATSVDRSRGEELFF	TGTGCCACCAGCGTTGACAGAAGCAGGGGTGAGGAGCTGTTTTTT
TRBV6-5	TRBJ1-2	NA	NA	CASSRDPLYGYTF	TGTGCCAGCAGCAGGGACCCGCTTTATGGCTACACCTTC
TRBV2	TRBJ2-1	NA	NA	CATRGWASYNEQFF	TGTGCCACCCGGGGGTGGGCATCCTACAATGAGCAGTTCTTC
TRBV5-1	TRBJ1-2	once	TRBD1	CASSLGTAGGLWVYGYTF	TGCGCCAGCAGCTTAGGGACAGCTGGGGGTCTATGGGTCTATGGCTACACCTTC
TRBV3-1/TRBV3-2	TRBJ1-6	NA	NA	CASSRLQEYNSPLHF	TGTGCCAGCAGCCGACTCCAAGAGTACAATTCACCCCTCCACTTT
TRBV27	TRBJ1-6	NA	NA	CASRPPDRSPLHF	TGTGCCAGCCGCCCTCCCGACAGATCACCCCTCCACTTT
TRBV18	TRBJ2-2	NA	TRBD2	CASSPLGGSGELFF	TGTGCCAGCTCACCCCTGGGGGGGTCCGGGGAGCTGTTTTTT
TRBV4-1	TRBJ1-2	NA	NA	CASSITRAYYGYTF	TGCGCCAGCAGCATTACCAGGGCTTACTATGGCTACACCTTC
TRBV19	TRBJ2-7	NA	TRBD2	CASSSLAGVEQYF	TGTGCCAGTAGCTCTCTAGCGGGAGTCGAGCAGTACTTC
TRBV4-1	TRBJ2-6	NA	NA	CASSQKRPSSNSGANVLTF	TGCGCCAGCAGCCAGAAACGGCCGAGCAGTAACTCTGGGGCCAACGTCCTGACTTTC
TRBV11-3	TRBJ1-1	NA	NA	CASSLGQINTEAFF	TGTGCCAGCAGCTTAGGACAGATAAACACTGAAGCTTTCTTT
TRBV20-1	TRBJ1-4	once	NA	CSASRDGNEKLFF	TGCAGTGCTAGTCGCGACGGTAATGAAAAACTGTTTTTT
TRBV7-3	TRBJ2-1	NA	NA	CASSYYGGDEQFF	TGTGCCAGCAGCTATTATGGCGGGGATGAGCAGTTCTTC
TRBV28	TRBJ1-1	NA	NA	CASSRRDTEAFF	TGTGCCAGCAGTAGGCGGGACACTGAAGCTTTCTTT